A single sample is the source of the 3 T cell receptor beta chains below, sequenced in a study of cytomegalovirus exposure and HLA in healthy donors. The PCR used 60 Vbeta and 13 Jbeta primers. The method was immunoSEQ multiplex PCR; TCRdb's version includes in-frame clones alone and lacks a portion of them. The profile shows 100,000 to 150,000 clones, 65% to 90% of them singletons. What was sequenced was PBMCs. The origin of the receptors is a man aged 18 to 30 in good health and CMV-seronegative.

The chain carries TRBV30 and TRBJ2-5, with D possibly matching TRBD2 (5 bases). From germline, CDR1 is GTSNPN and CDR2 SVGIG (reference sequence). Trimming took 2 bases from V and 2 from J, leaving 9 bases between them. This CDR3 spans 13 amino acids. The DNA for the CDR3 is TGTGCCTGGAGTTTGCTAGCACAAGAGACCCAGTACTTC. Residues: CAWSLLAQETQYF.

The chain couples TRBV7-2 to TRBJ1-5; D uncertain. The V gene's germline CDR1 is SGHTA and CDR2 FQGNSA. Trimming removed 5 bases from V and 1 base from J, with 6 bases in between. This CDR3 has 13 amino acids. This CDR3 reads CASSPSSNQPQHF. CDR3 in DNA: TGTGCCAGCAGCCCGAGCAGCAATCAGCCCCAGCATTTT.

CDR3 in amino acids: CASSANRGINTEAFF. The CDR3 DNA reads as TGTGCCAGTAGTGCCAACAGGGGGATAAACACTGAAGCTTTCTTT. The chain carries TRBV19 and TRBJ1-1; 8 nucleotides line up with TRBD1. The ends lost 5 bases at V and 2 bases at J; junction bases unmatched: 7. Germline-derived CDR1 and CDR2 are LNHDA and SQIVND (reference sequence). The CDR3 extends over 15 amino acids.